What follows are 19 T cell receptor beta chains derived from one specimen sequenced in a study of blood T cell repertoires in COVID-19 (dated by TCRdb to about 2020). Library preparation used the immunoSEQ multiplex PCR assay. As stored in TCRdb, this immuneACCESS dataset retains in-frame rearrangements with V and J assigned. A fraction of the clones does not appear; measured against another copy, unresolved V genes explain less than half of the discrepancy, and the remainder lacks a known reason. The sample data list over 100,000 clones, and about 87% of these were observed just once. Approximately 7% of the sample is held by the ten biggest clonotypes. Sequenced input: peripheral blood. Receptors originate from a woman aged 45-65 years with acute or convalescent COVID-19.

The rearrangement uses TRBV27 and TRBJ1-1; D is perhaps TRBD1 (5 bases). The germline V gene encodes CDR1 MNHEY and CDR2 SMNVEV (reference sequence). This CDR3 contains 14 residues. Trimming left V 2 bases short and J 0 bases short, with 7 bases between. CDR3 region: CASSLTDMNTEAFF. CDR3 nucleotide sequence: TGTGCCAGCAGTTTAACGGACATGAACACTGAAGCTTTCTTT.

CDR3 in DNA: TGTGCCAGCAGGCTAGACCGTAACTATGGCTACACCTTC. This encodes CASRLDRNYGYTF. This chain connects TRBV28 to TRBJ1-2; D gene unclear. Germline CDR1 reads MDHEN; CDR2 reads SYDVKM. The CDR3 totals 13 residues. The V and J ends lost 6 bases and 1 base respectively, with 9 bases between them.

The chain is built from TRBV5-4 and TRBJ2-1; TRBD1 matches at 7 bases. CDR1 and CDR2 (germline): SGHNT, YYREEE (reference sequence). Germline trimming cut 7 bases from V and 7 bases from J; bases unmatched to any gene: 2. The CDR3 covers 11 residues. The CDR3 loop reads CASRQGNEQFF. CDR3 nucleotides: TGTGCCAGCCGACAGGGAAATGAGCAGTTCTTC.

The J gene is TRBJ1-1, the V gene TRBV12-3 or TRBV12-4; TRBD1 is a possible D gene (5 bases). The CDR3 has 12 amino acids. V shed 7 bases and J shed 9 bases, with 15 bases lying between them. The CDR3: CASTRGSEKAFF. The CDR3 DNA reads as TGTGCCAGCACCCGGGGGTCAGAGAAAGCTTTCTTT.

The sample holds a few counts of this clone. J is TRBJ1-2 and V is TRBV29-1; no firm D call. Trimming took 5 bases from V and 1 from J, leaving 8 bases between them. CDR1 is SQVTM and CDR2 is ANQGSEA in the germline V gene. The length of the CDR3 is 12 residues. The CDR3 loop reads CSVSEGNYGYTF. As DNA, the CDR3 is TGCAGCGTTAGTGAGGGTAACTATGGCTACACCTTC.

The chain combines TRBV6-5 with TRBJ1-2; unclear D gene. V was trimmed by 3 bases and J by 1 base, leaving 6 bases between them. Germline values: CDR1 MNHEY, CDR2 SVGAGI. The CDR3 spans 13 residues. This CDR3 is CASSYAVNYGYTF. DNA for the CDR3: TGTGCCAGCAGTTATGCGGTTAACTATGGCTACACCTTC.

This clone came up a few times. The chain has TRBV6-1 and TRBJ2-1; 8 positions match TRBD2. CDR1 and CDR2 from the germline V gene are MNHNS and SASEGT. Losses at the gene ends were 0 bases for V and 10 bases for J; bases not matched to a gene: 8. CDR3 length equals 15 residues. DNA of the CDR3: TGTGCCAGCAGTGAAGCCGGGGGGGGAAGGAGGGAGCAGTTCTTC. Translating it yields CASSEAGGGRREQFF.

CDR3 sequence reads: CASSPYRDRDRLFF. In DNA form, the CDR3 reads TGTGCCAGCAGCCCATACCGGGACAGGGATAGGCTGTTTTTT. The chain uses TRBV4-2 and TRBJ1-4; 9 nucleotides align to TRBD1. The germline CDR1 and CDR2 sequences are LGHNA and YNFKEQ. The trim removed 4 bases at V and 14 bases at J, leaving 11 bases unmatched. The CDR3 consists of 14 residues.

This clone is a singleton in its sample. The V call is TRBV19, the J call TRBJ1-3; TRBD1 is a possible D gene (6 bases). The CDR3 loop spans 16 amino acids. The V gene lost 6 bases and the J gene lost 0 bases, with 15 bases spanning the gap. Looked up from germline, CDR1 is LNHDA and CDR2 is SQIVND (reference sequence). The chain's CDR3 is CASSSDRPSSGNTIYF. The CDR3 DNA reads TGTGCCAGTAGCTCAGACAGGCCGAGCTCTGGAAACACCATATATTTT.

CDR3 residues: CASSEDRVNEKLFF. The CDR3 bases are TGTGCCAGCAGTGAAGACAGGGTGAATGAAAAACTGTTTTTT. The V call is TRBV6-1, the J call TRBJ1-4; D perhaps matches TRBD1 (6 bases). V was trimmed by 1 base and J by 5 bases, leaving 8 bases between them. The germline V gene has CDR1 MNHNS and CDR2 SASEGT. The CDR3 has 14 amino acids.

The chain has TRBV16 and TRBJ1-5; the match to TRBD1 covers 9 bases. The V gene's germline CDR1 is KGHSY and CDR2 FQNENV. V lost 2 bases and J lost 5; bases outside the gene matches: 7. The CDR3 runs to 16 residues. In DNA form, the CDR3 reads TGTGCCAGCAGCCAAAGGCGGGGACAGGGTGATCAGCCCCAGCATTTT. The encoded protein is CASSQRRGQGDQPQHF.

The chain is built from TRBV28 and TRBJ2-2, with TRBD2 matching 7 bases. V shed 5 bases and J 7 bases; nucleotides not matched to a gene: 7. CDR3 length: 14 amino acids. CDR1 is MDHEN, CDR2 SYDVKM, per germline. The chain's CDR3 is CASSPFGGFGELFF. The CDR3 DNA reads TGTGCCAGCAGTCCCTTCGGGGGGTTCGGGGAGCTGTTTTTT.

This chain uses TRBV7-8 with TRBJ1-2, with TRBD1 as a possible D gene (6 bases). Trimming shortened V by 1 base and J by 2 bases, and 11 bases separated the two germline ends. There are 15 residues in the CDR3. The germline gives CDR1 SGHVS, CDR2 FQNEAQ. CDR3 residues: CASSLEGQGNYGYTF. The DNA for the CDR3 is TGTGCCAGCAGCTTAGAAGGTCAGGGGAACTATGGCTACACCTTC.

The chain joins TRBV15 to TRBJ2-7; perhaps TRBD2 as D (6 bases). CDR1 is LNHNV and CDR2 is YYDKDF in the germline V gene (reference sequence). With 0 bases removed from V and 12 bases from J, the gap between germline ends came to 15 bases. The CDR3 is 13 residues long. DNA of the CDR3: TGTGCCACCAGCAGAGATTTGGAGGGAACACGGTACTTC. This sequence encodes CATSRDLEGTRYF.

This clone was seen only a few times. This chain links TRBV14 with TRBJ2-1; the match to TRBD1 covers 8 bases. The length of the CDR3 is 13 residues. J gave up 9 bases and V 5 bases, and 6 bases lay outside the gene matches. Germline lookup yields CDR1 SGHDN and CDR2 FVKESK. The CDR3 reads CASSKTGVGEQFF. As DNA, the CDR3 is TGTGCCAGCAGCAAGACAGGGGTCGGTGAGCAGTTCTTC.

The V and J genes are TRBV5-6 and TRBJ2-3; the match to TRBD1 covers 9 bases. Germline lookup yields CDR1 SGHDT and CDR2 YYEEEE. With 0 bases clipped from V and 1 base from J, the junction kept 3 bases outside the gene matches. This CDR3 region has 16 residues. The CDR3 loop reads CASSLGGQGGTDTQYF. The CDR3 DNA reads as TGTGCCAGCAGCTTGGGGGGACAGGGCGGCACAGATACGCAGTATTTT.

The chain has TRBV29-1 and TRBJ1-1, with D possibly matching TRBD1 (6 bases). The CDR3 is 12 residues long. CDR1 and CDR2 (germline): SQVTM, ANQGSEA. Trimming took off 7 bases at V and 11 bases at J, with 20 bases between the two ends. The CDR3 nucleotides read TGCAGCGCTCATCCTCAGGGGATAGGGGCTTTCTTT. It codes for CSAHPQGIGAFF. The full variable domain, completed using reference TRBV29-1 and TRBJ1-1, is SAVISQKPSRDICQRGTSLTIQCQVDSQVTMMFWYRQQPGQSLTLIATANQGSEATYESGFVIDKFPISRPNLTFSTLTVSNMSPEDSSIYLCSAHPQGIGAFFGQGTRLTVV.

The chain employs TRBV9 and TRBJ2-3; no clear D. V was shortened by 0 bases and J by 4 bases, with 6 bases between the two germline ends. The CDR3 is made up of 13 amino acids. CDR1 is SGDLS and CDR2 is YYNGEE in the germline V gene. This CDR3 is CASSVAGADTQYF. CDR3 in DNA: TGTGCCAGCAGCGTAGCTGGAGCAGATACGCAGTATTTT.

The CDR3 DNA follows: TGTGCCTGGGACCGACAAACAGTGAACACTGAAGCTTTCTTT. It is translated as CAWDRQTVNTEAFF. The rearrangement uses TRBV30 and TRBJ1-1; no clear D gene. The length of the CDR3 is 14 residues. The ends were cut back, 5 bases at V and 0 bases at J, with 13 bases in the middle. Germline loops: CDR1 GTSNPN, CDR2 SVGIG (reference sequence).